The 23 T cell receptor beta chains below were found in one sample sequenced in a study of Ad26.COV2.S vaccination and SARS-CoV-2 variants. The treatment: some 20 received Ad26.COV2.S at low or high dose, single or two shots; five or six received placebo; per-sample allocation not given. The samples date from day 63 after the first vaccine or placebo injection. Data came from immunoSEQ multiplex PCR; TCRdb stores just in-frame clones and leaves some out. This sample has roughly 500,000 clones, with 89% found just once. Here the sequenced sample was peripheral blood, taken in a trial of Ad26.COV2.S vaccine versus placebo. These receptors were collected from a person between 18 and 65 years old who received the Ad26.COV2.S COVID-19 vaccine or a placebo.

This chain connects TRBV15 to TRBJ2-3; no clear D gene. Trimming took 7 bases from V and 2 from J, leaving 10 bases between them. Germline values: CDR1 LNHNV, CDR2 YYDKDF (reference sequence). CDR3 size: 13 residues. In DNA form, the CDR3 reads TGTGCCACCAACTTTTTTAACACAGATACGCAGTATTTT. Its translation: CATNFFNTDTQYF.

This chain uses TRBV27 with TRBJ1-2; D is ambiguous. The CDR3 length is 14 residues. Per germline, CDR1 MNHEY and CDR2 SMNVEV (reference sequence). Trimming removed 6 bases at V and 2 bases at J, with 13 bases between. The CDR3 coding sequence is TGTGCCAGCAGACTTATGGCGGGGAACTATGGCTACACCTTC. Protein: CASRLMAGNYGYTF.

In nucleotides, the CDR3 is TGCGCCAGCAGCTTGGACGGATCGTATGGCTACACCTTC. Translation gives CASSLDGSYGYTF. The V gene is TRBV5-1, the J gene TRBJ1-2, with D hard to call. V gave up 0 bases and J gave up 5 bases, with 8 bases separating them. The CDR3 sequence is 13 residues long. CDR1 is SGHRS and CDR2 is YFSETQ in the germline V gene.

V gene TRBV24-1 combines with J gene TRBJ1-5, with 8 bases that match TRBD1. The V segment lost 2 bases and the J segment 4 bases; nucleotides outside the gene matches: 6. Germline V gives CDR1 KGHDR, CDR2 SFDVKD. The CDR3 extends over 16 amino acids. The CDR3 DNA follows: TGTGCCACCAGTGATTCCGACAGGGGTTGGAATCAGCCCCAGCATTTT. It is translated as CATSDSDRGWNQPQHF.

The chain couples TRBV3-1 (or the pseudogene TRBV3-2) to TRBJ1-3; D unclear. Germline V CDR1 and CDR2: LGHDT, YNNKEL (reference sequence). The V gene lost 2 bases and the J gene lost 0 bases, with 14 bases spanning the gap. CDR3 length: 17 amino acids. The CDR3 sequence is CASSQSRRVGSGNTIYF. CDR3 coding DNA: TGTGCCAGCAGCCAATCCCGTAGGGTTGGCTCTGGAAACACCATATATTTT.

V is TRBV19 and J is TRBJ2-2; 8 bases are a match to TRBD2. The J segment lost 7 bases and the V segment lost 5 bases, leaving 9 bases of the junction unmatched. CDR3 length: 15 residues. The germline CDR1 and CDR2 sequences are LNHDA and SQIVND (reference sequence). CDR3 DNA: TGTGCCAGTAGTCGGGGGGGTCGGGTTAGCGGGGAGCTGTTTTTT. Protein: CASSRGGRVSGELFF.

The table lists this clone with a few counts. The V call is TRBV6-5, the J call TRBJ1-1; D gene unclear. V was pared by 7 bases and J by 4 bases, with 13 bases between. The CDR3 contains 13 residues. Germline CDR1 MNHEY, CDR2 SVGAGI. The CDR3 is CASTLLGSTEAFF. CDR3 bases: TGTGCCAGCACCCTGTTGGGGAGCACTGAAGCTTTCTTT.

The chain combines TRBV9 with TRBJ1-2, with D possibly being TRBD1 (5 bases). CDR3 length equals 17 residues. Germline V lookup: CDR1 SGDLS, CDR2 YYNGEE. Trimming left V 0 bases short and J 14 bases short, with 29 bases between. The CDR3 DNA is TGTGCCAGCAGCGTAGGGGCTTCCCTCCGGGGCCCCATTTCTCGAACCTTC. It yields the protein CASSVGASLRGPISRTF.

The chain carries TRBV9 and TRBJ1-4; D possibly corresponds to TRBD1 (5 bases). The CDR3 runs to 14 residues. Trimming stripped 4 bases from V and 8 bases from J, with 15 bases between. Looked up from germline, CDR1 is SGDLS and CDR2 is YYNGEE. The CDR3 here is CASSLWGTGEKLFF. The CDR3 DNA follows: TGTGCCAGCAGCCTGTGGGGGACTGGGGAAAAACTGTTTTTT.

CDR3 DNA sequence: TGTGCCAGTAGTATAGGGGTAACGAACACTGAAGCTTTCTTT. Translated: CASSIGVTNTEAFF. The chain carries TRBV19 and TRBJ1-1; D not resolved. Germline V gene data show CDR1 as LNHDA and CDR2 as SQIVND (reference sequence). This CDR3 is built from 14 residues. Trimming removed 1 base at V and 1 base at J, with 7 bases between. The full variable domain, its missing parts supplied by reference TRBV19 and TRBJ1-1, is DGGITQSPKYLFRKEGQNVTLSCEQNLNHDAMYWYRQDPGQGLRLIYYSQIVNDFQKGDIAEGYSVSREKKESFPLTVTSAQKNPTAFYLCASSIGVTNTEAFFGQGTRLTVV.

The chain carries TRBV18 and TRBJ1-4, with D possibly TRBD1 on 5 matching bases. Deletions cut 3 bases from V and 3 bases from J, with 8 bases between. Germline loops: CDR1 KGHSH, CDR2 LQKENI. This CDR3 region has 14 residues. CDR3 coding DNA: TGTGCCAGCTCACCCGGGGGATCTAATGAAAAACTGTTTTTT. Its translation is CASSPGGSNEKLFF.

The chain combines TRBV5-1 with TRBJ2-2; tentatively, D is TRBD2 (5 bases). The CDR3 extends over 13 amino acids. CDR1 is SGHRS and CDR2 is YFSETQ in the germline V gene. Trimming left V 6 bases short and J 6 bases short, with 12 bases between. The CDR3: CASNNNGAGELFF. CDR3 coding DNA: TGCGCCAGCAACAACAACGGGGCCGGGGAGCTGTTTTTT.

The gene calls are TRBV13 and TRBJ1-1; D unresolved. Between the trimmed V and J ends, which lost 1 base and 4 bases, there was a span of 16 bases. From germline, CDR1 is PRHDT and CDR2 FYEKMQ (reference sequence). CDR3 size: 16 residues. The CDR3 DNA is TGTGCCAGCAGCTTAGTAGGCGGAGGTGTGGTCACTGAAGCTTTCTTT. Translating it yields CASSLVGGGVVTEAFF. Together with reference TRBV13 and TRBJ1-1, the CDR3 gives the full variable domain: AAGVIQSPRHLIKEKRETATLKCYPIPRHDTVYWYQQGPGQDPQFLISFYEKMQSDKGSIPDRFSAQQFSDYHSELNMSSLELGDSALYFCASSLVGGGVVTEAFFGQGTRLTVV.

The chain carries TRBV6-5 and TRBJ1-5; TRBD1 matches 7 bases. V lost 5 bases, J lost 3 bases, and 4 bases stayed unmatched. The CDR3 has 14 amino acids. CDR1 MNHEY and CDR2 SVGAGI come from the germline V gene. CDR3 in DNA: TGTGCCAGCAGTCGTGACAGGGTCAATCAGCCCCAGCATTTT. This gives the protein CASSRDRVNQPQHF.

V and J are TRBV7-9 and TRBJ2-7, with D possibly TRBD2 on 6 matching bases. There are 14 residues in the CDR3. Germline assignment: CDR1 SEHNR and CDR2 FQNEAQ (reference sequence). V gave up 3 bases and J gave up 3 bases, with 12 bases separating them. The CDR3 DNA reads TGTGCCAGCAGCTTGCCGGGACTCTTCTACGAGCAGTACTTC. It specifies CASSLPGLFYEQYF.

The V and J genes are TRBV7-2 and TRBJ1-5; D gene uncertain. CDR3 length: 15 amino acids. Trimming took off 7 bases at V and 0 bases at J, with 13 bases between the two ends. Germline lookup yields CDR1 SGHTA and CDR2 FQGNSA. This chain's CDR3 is CASTPTAYSNQPQHF. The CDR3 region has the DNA TGTGCCAGCACCCCGACGGCTTATAGCAATCAGCCCCAGCATTTT. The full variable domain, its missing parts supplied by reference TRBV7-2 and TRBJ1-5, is GAGVSQSPSNKVTEKGKDVELRCDPISGHTALYWYRQSLGQGLEFLIYFQGNSAPDKSGLPSDRFSAERTGGSVSTLTIQRTQQEDSAVYLCASTPTAYSNQPQHFGDGTRLSIL.

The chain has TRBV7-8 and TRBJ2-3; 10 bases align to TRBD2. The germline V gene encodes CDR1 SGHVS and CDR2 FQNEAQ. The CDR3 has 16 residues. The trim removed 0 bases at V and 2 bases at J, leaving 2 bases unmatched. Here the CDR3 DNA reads TGTGCCAGCAGCTTAGCGGGACTAGCGAACACAGATACGCAGTATTTT. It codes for CASSLAGLANTDTQYF.

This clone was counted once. The CDR3 protein is CSASPSTGDSPLHF. CDR3 DNA sequence: TGCAGTGCTAGTCCCTCCACAGGAGATTCACCCCTCCACTTT. The rearrangement uses TRBV20-1 and TRBJ1-6; perhaps TRBD1 as D (5 bases). CDR1 is DFQATT and CDR2 is SNEGSKA in the germline V gene (reference sequence). This CDR3 comprises 14 residues. V was trimmed by 3 bases and J by 8 bases, leaving 14 bases between them.

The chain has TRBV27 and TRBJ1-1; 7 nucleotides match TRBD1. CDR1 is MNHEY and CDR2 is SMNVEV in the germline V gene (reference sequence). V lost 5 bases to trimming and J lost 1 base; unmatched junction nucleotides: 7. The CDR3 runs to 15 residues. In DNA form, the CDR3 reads TGTGCCAGCAGTACCCTACAGGGGCGGAACACTGAAGCTTTCTTT. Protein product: CASSTLQGRNTEAFF.

The CDR3 DNA is TGTGCCAGCAGCCCAACAGGGGTTTACGACAATGAGCAGTTCTTC. Protein sequence: CASSPTGVYDNEQFF. V and J are TRBV7-6 and TRBJ2-1; 7 positions match TRBD1. V lost 5 bases to trimming and J lost 5 bases; unmatched junction nucleotides: 9. CDR1 and CDR2 (germline): SGHVS, FNYEAQ. The CDR3 is 15 amino acids.

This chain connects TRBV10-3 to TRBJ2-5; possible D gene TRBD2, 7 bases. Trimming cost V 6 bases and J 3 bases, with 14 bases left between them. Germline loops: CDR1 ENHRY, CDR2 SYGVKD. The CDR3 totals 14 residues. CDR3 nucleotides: TGTGCCATCAGCCTGGCGGGGGCCAAAGAGACCCAGTACTTC. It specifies CAISLAGAKETQYF.

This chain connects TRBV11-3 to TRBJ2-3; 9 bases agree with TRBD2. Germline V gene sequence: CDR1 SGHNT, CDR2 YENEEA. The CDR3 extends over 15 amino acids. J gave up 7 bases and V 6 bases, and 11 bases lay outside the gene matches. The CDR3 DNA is TGTGCCAGCAGTTTGAGGCGGGAGGGCCAATATACGCAGTATTTT. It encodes CASSLRREGQYTQYF. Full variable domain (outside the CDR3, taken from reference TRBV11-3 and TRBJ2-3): EAGVVQSPRYKIIEKKQPVAFWCNPISGHNTLYWYLQNLGQGPELLIRYENEEAVDDSQLPKDRFSAERLKGVDSTLKIQPAELGDSAVYLCASSLRREGQYTQYFGPGTRLTVL.

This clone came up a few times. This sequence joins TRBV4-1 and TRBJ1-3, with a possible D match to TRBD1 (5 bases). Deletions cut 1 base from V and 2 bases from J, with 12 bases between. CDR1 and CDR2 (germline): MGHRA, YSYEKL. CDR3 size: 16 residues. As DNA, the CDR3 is TGCGCCAGCAGCCAAGCTCAGGGTAAAACTGGAAACACCATATATTTT. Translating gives CASSQAQGKTGNTIYF.